Given below is one T cell receptor (beta chain) in context. The sample holds one count of this clone. Its antigen is not yet known. No qualities accompany the bases; no much larger clone lies one base away. Based on the germline V gene (reference sequence), the CDR1 and CDR2 sequences are WNHNN and SYGVQD. Compared with germline, V lacks 9 bases and J lacks 2 bases; bases without a gene match: 9. The CDR3 runs 14 residues from the cysteine to the phenylalanine. The retained sequence is limited to the CDR3, 42 bases, with the frame set at the first base. The data are from a study of control samples from healthy donors and cancer patients (dated by TCRdb to the early 2020s). Library preparation used the immunoSEQ multiplex PCR assay. TCRdb obtained this table from immuneACCESS and retained in-frame rearrangements with V and J assigned. These tables miss some clones; where compared with another copy, unresolved V genes account for less than half of the shortfall, and the remainder is unexplained. Recorded for this sample are 90,000 to 150,000 clones; 89% of them occurred a single time. Of the sample, 40% is held by the ten largest clones.

The origin of this receptor is a man aged 50-59 years in good health. The sequence links TRBV10-1 to TRBJ2-5; a stretch of 7 junction bases matches TRBD1. The sequenced material came from blood. The base sequence is TGCGCCAGTGTAGGAAGGGGGCGACAAGAGACCCAGTACTTC. This codes for CASVGRGRQETQYF.